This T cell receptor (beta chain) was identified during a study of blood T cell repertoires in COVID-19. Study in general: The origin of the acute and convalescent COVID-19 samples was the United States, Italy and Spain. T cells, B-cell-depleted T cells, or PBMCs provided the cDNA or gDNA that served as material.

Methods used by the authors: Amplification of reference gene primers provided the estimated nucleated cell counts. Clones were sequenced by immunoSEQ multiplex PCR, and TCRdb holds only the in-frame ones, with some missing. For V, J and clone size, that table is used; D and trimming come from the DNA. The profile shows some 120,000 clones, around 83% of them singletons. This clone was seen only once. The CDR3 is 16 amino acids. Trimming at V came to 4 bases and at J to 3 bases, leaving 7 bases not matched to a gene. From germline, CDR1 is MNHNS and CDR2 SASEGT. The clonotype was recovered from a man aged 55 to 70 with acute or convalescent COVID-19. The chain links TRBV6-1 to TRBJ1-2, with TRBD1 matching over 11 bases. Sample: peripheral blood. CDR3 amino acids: CASSGQRDRGYYGYTF. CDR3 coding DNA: TGTGCCAGCAGTGGACAACGGGACAGGGGGTACTATGGCTACACCTTC.